Listed below are T cell receptor beta chains from one sample, sequenced in a study of T cell changes during pregnancy in multiple sclerosis. Assay: immunoSEQ multiplex PCR; the TCRdb copy retains only in-frame clones and omits some. Here the sample spans about 44,000 clones, about 96% being singletons. Specimen: peripheral blood, collected in the second trimester of pregnancy. The receptors were sampled from a female donor with multiple sclerosis, enrolled in a pregnancy study. Each CDR3 is given with its conserved first and last residue. D genes are given only for firm matches. Clone size, where shown, is once, few, many, or a class for clones that have expanded.

v_call	j_call	clone_size	d_call	cdr3_aa	cdr3_nt
TRBV5-8	TRBJ2-4	.	.	CASSFRELAKNIQYF	TGTGCCAGCAGCTTCAGGGAACTAGCCAAAAACATTCAGTACTTC
TRBV7-6	TRBJ2-1	.	.	CASSQGNEQFF	TGTGCCAGCAGTCAGGGCAATGAGCAGTTCTTC
TRBV7-3	TRBJ2-3	.	TRBD2	CASSMVSGGTADTQYF	TGTGCCAGCAGCATGGTTAGCGGGGGGACGGCAGATACGCAGTATTTT
TRBV5-4	TRBJ2-1	.	TRBD2	CASSPGGALLAASYNEQFF	TGTGCCAGCAGCCCCGGGGGAGCCTTACTAGCGGCTTCCTACAATGAGCAGTTCTTC
TRBV5-1	TRBJ1-2	.	.	CASSLGTSNYGYTF	TGCGCCAGCAGCTTGGGTACATCCAACTATGGCTACACCTTC
TRBV19	TRBJ1-5	.	.	CASKQFPSLNQPQHF	TGTGCCAGTAAACAGTTCCCTTCACTCAATCAGCCCCAGCATTTT
TRBV2	TRBJ2-1	.	TRBD2	CASKGSGGRWDNEQFF	TGTGCCAGCAAGGGGAGCGGGGGCCGCTGGGACAATGAGCAGTTCTTC
TRBV6-5	TRBJ2-2	.	TRBD2	CASTGGGNTGELFF	TGTGCCAGCACCGGGGGGGGAAACACCGGGGAGCTGTTTTTT
TRBV6-5	TRBJ1-1	.	.	CASSYSTRYRTEAFF	TGTGCCAGCAGTTACTCGACCCGGTACAGAACTGAAGCTTTCTTT
TRBV15	TRBJ1-2	.	.	CATSRDLRGYTF	TGTGCCACCAGCAGAGATCTTCGTGGCTACACCTTC
TRBV30	TRBJ1-1	few	TRBD1	CAWSGDRRDTEAFF	TGTGCCTGGAGTGGGGACAGGAGAGACACTGAAGCTTTCTTT
TRBV7-9	TRBJ2-5	.	.	CASSFRVWETQYF	TGTGCCAGCAGCTTCAGGGTTTGGGAGACCCAGTACTTC
TRBV7-2	TRBJ1-6	.	.	CASSLSEGSPLHF	TGTGCCAGCAGCTTATCGGAGGGTTCACCCCTCCACTTT
TRBV12-5	TRBJ1-1	.	TRBD1	CASSGQGGTEAFF	TGTGCTAGTTCTGGACAGGGAGGAACTGAAGCTTTCTTT
TRBV2	TRBJ2-7	few	TRBD2	CASGRGYEQYF	TGTGCCAGCGGGAGGGGCTACGAGCAGTACTTC
TRBV28	TRBJ1-1	.	.	CASSYRTLNTEAFF	TGTGCCAGCAGCTACAGAACCTTGAACACTGAAGCTTTCTTT
TRBV27	TRBJ2-3	.	.	CASRKDPGLTSQDTQYF	TGTGCCAGCCGCAAAGACCCGGGACTCACGTCTCAGGATACGCAGTATTTT
TRBV27	TRBJ2-5	.	TRBD1	CASSLGTGWFGETQYF	TGTGCCAGCAGTTTAGGGACAGGGTGGTTCGGGGAGACCCAGTACTTC
TRBV5-1	TRBJ2-7	few	TRBD2	CASSLITASGRYEQYF	TGCGCCAGCAGCTTGATTACGGCTAGCGGGAGGTACGAGCAGTACTTC
TRBV10-3	TRBJ1-2	.	.	CAISESWAYGYTF	TGTGCCATCAGTGAGTCTTGGGCCTATGGCTACACCTTC
TRBV4-3	TRBJ1-2	.	.	CASSQGGGYGYTF	TGCGCCAGCAGCCAAGGGGGAGGATATGGCTACACCTTC
TRBV19	TRBJ1-5	.	.	CASREQGYSNQPQHF	TGTGCCAGTAGAGAACAGGGATATAGCAATCAGCCCCAGCATTTT
TRBV7-9	TRBJ2-5	.	TRBD2	CASSSGLAGIQETQYF	TGTGCCAGCAGCTCCGGACTAGCGGGGATCCAAGAGACCCAGTACTTC
TRBV7-6	TRBJ2-7	.	TRBD1	CASSSGTGLTYEQYF	TGTGCCAGCAGCTCAGGGACAGGCTTAACCTACGAGCAGTACTTC
TRBV6-4	TRBJ1-1	.	.	CASSDSRNTEAFF	TGTGCCAGCAGTGACTCGAGGAACACTGAAGCTTTCTTT
TRBV2	TRBJ1-2	.	.	CASSEVQGTMNYGYTF	TGTGCCAGCAGTGAAGTACAGGGTACTATGAACTATGGCTACACCTTC
TRBV7-9	TRBJ2-2	.	TRBD2	CASSLALAGNTGELFF	TGTGCCAGCAGCTTAGCGCTAGCGGGAAATACCGGGGAGCTGTTTTTT
TRBV7-3	TRBJ2-5	.	TRBD2	CASSRSGSGETQYF	TGTGCCAGCAGCCGGAGCGGGAGTGGAGAGACCCAGTACTTC
TRBV27	TRBJ2-7	.	TRBD1	CASSLGTGSYEQYF	TGTGCCAGCAGTTTGGGGACAGGCTCCTACGAGCAGTACTTC
TRBV5-4	TRBJ1-4	.	TRBD1	CASSGDRERIF	TGTGCCAGCAGCGGCGACAGGGAAAGGATTTTT